The 14 T cell receptor beta chains given below trace back to one sample, sequenced in a study of beta chain features in type 1 diabetes. Expressed TCRB transcripts were sequenced because the isolated RNA had all been reverse transcribed beforehand. Only in-frame clones appear in the TCRdb table, and some are missing; sequencing was by immunoSEQ multiplex PCR. The table lists around 250,000 clones, around 68% of them singletons. Source material: naive CD4+ T cells from blood. The receptors here all came from a young man in good health.

Of note for this clone: In the same sample, other DNA sequences code for this CDR3. The chain employs TRBV30 and TRBJ2-2, with D unresolved. The CDR3 extends over 13 amino acids. The germline V gene encodes CDR1 GTSNPN and CDR2 SVGIG (reference sequence). With 0 bases removed from V and 1 base from J, the gap between germline ends came to 3 bases. CDR3 residues: CAWSVGNTGELFF. CDR3 nucleotides: TGTGCCTGGAGTGTAGGGAACACCGGGGAGCTGTTTTTT.

The chain couples TRBV18 to TRBJ1-1; 11 bases fit TRBD1. The length of the CDR3 is 15 residues. J was trimmed by 2 bases and V by 2 bases; bases with no gene match: 1. Germline loops: CDR1 KGHSH, CDR2 LQKENI. CDR3: CASSPGTGGNTEAFF. In DNA form, the CDR3 reads TGTGCCAGCTCACCAGGGACAGGGGGAAACACTGAAGCTTTCTTT.

V is TRBV29-1 and J is TRBJ2-1; the match to TRBD1 covers 7 bases. V shed 6 bases, J shed 8 bases, and the junction held 7 bases outside the gene matches. Germline CDR1 reads SQVTM; CDR2 reads ANQGSEA. This CDR3 spans 12 amino acids. The CDR3 DNA is TGCAGCGTCCAAGAGGGGGCCTATGAGCAGTTCTTC. This encodes CSVQEGAYEQFF.

The chain couples TRBV6-6 to TRBJ1-2; no reliable D call. Trimming removed 0 bases at V and 5 bases at J, with 16 bases between. The CDR3 consists of 16 residues. From germline, CDR1 is MNHNY and CDR2 SVGAGI (reference sequence). Here the CDR3 reads CASSYSSSGGPYGYTF. For the CDR3, the DNA is TGTGCCAGCAGTTACTCATCCTCAGGAGGTCCTTATGGCTACACCTTC.

This clone was counted between two and nine times. The DNA for the CDR3 is TGTGCCAGCTACCTCGGGACAGTAAATTCACCCCTCCACTTT. This codes for CASYLGTVNSPLHF. V and J are TRBV7-2 and TRBJ1-6; 7 nucleotides line up with TRBD1. V lost 8 bases and J lost 7; bases outside the gene matches: 8. Germline V gene data show CDR1 as SGHTA and CDR2 as FQGNSA. CDR3 length: 14 residues.

This rearrangement joins TRBV28 to TRBJ2-6; D is perhaps TRBD2 (5 bases). The CDR3 has 15 amino acids. The germline V gene has CDR1 MDHEN and CDR2 SYDVKM. V gave up 10 bases and J gave up 0 bases, with 13 bases separating them. CDR3 loop: CATHDYSSGANVLTF. The DNA for the CDR3 is TGTGCCACCCATGACTACTCCTCTGGGGCCAACGTCCTGACTTTC.

This clone was seen once. The chain links TRBV2 to TRBJ2-7; possibly TRBD1 for D (5 bases). CDR3 size: 14 residues. Trimming pared 4 bases from V and 2 bases from J, leaving 12 bases between. Germline V gene data show CDR1 as SNHLY and CDR2 as FYNNEI. CDR3 in DNA: TGTGCCAGCAGTGTTCTTCAGGGTCCCTACGAGCAGTACTTC. This encodes CASSVLQGPYEQYF.

This sequence joins TRBV9 and TRBJ2-1, with D possibly being TRBD2 (5 bases). The germline CDR1 and CDR2 sequences are SGDLS and YYNGEE. CDR3 size: 15 residues. V lost 4 bases and J 0 bases, leaving 11 bases between the germline ends. The CDR3 region is CASSSEVASYNEQFF. The CDR3 DNA is TGTGCCAGCAGCTCGGAGGTAGCCTCCTACAATGAGCAGTTCTTC.

This sequence joins TRBV30 and TRBJ2-2; 10 nucleotides line up with TRBD2. The V and J ends lost 3 bases and 5 bases, in that order; junction bases with no gene match: 6. The CDR3 is 15 residues long. CDR1 GTSNPN and CDR2 SVGIG come from the germline V gene (reference sequence). The CDR3 spells CAWRTLAGQTGELFF. CDR3 nucleotides: TGTGCCTGGAGGACACTAGCGGGACAGACCGGGGAGCTGTTTTTT.

This chain joins TRBV4-1 and TRBJ1-5; 11 nucleotides agree with TRBD1. CDR1 is MGHRA and CDR2 is YSYEKL in the germline V gene. The ends lost 3 bases at V and 5 bases at J; junction bases unmatched: 3. This CDR3 is built from 15 residues. DNA for the CDR3: TGCGCCAGCAGCCACCCGGGACAGGGGGATCAGCCCCAGCATTTT. It translates to CASSHPGQGDQPQHF.

The chain has TRBV29-1 and TRBJ1-2; possible D gene TRBD1, 5 bases. Trimming removed 4 bases from V and 1 base from J, with 13 bases in between. This CDR3 has 14 amino acids. The germline V gene has CDR1 SQVTM and CDR2 ANQGSEA. This CDR3 reads CSVVGTSINYGYTF. Here the CDR3 DNA reads TGCAGCGTTGTGGGGACTTCGATTAACTATGGCTACACCTTC. Filled out from reference TRBV29-1 and TRBJ1-2, the complete variable domain reads SAVISQKPSRDICQRGTSLTIQCQVDSQVTMMFWYRQQPGQSLTLIATANQGSEATYESGFVIDKFPISRPNLTFSTLTVSNMSPEDSSIYLCSVVGTSINYGYTFGSGTRLTVV.

This chain joins TRBV5-6 and TRBJ2-7, with 8 nucleotides matching TRBD1. The V gene's germline CDR1 is SGHDT and CDR2 YYEEEE. The CDR3 has 14 amino acids. Trimming at V came to 4 bases and at J to 5 bases, leaving 8 bases not matched to a gene. CDR3 loop: CASSRTGGRNEQYF. The CDR3 bases are TGTGCCAGCAGCCGCACAGGGGGACGGAACGAGCAGTACTTC. The full variable domain, rest sourced from reference TRBV5-6 and TRBJ2-7, is DAGVTQSPTHLIKTRGQQVTLRCSPKSGHDTVSWYQQALGQGPQFIFQYYEEEERQRGNFPDRFSGHQFPNYSSELNVNALLLGDSALYLCASSRTGGRNEQYFGPGTRLTVT.

In this sample, this clone turned up a few times. V and J are TRBV5-4 and TRBJ2-4; D possibly corresponds to TRBD2 (6 bases). Per germline, CDR1 SGHNT and CDR2 YYREEE (reference sequence). V lost 0 bases to trimming and J lost 8 bases, with 9 bases between them. The CDR3 is 13 amino acids. The CDR3 region is CASSLVGGDIQYF. For the CDR3, the DNA is TGTGCCAGCAGCTTGGTAGGAGGGGACATTCAGTACTTC.

This clone appeared a few times. This chain joins TRBV7-2 and TRBJ2-7; 7 nucleotides agree with TRBD2. Per germline, CDR1 SGHTA and CDR2 FQGNSA. Trimming at V came to 6 bases and at J to 0 bases, leaving 8 bases not matched to a gene. The CDR3 loop spans 15 amino acids. CDR3 nucleotide sequence: TGTGCCAGCAGGCCCCTAGCGGCGAGCTCCTACGAGCAGTACTTC. Translation gives CASRPLAASSYEQYF.